The 24 T cell receptor beta chains below come from one sample, sequenced in a study of cytomegalovirus exposure and HLA in healthy donors. The PCR used 60 Vbeta and 13 Jbeta primers. Generated by immunoSEQ multiplex PCR, the TCRdb table keeps only in-frame clones and is missing some. This repertoire shows roughly 99,000 clones, 82% found once; its top ten account for roughly 2.5%. Material for sequencing was PBMCs. The receptors originated from a man in his thirties or forties in good health and CMV-seropositive.

This chain uses TRBV19 with TRBJ1-5, with unresolved D. The CDR3 runs 12 residues. From germline, CDR1 is LNHDA and CDR2 SQIVND (reference sequence). Between the trimmed V and J ends, which lost 7 bases and 5 bases, there was a span of 9 bases. CDR3 loop: CASTNYDQPQHF. As DNA, the CDR3 is TGTGCCAGTACTAACTACGATCAGCCCCAGCATTTT.

The chain uses TRBV2 and TRBJ1-1; perhaps TRBD1 as D (6 bases). V was pared by 7 bases and J by 0 bases, with 12 bases between. CDR3 length: 14 residues. The germline CDR1 and CDR2 sequences are SNHLY and FYNNEI. The CDR3 coding sequence is TGTGCCAGCACCATCAGGGGAATGAACACTGAAGCTTTCTTT. It translates to CASTIRGMNTEAFF.

The chain has TRBV6-5 and TRBJ1-1, with D possibly TRBD1 on 5 matching bases. Germline values: CDR1 MNHEY, CDR2 SVGAGI. The CDR3 totals 15 residues. The ends were cut back, 7 bases at V and 1 base at J, with 16 bases in the middle. The CDR3, as DNA: TGTGCCAGCAAGGTTTGGGGGGGTCCGAACACTGAAGCTTTCTTT. It encodes CASKVWGGPNTEAFF.

The chain couples TRBV7-2 to TRBJ1-2; D not certain. The ends were cut back, 4 bases at V and 4 bases at J, with 16 bases in the middle. The CDR3 has 15 amino acids. Germline CDR1 and CDR2: SGHTA and FQGNSA. CDR3 sequence reads: CASSSVNPLTYGYTF. The CDR3 DNA reads as TGTGCCAGCAGCTCCGTTAACCCCCTAACCTATGGCTACACCTTC.

This chain links TRBV5-1 with TRBJ2-6; 12 bases line up with TRBD1. The J segment lost 4 bases and the V segment lost 1 base, leaving 12 bases of the junction unmatched. The germline V gene encodes CDR1 SGHRS and CDR2 YFSETQ. There are 20 residues in the CDR3. The CDR3 bases are TGCGCCAGCAGCTTGCCCAAACCGGGACAGGGGGCGAGGGGGGCCAACGTCCTGACTTTC. It specifies CASSLPKPGQGARGANVLTF.

The CDR3 DNA follows: TGTGCCAGCAGCCGAAGTAGCGGGGGGGCGCACAATGAGCAGTTCTTC. It is translated as CASSRSSGGAHNEQFF. The V call is TRBV7-2, the J call TRBJ2-1; 11 positions agree with TRBD2. Germline V gene data show CDR1 as SGHTA and CDR2 as FQGNSA. This CDR3 has 16 residues. V lost 5 bases to trimming and J lost 5 bases; unmatched junction nucleotides: 8.

This sequence joins TRBV6-1 and TRBJ1-1; perhaps TRBD1 as D (5 bases). Trimming left V 7 bases short and J 7 bases short, with 22 bases between. Per the germline V gene, CDR1 is MNHNS and CDR2 is SASEGT. The CDR3 runs 15 residues. In DNA form, the CDR3 reads TGTGCCAGCAAAGAATTCGCGCAGGGCCCACTTGAAGCTTTCTTT. Encoded protein: CASKEFAQGPLEAFF.

Notes on this clone: At one end the junction does not follow the germline gene, possibly because of a read error. V and J are TRBV7-9 and TRBJ2-1; D remains unclear. The CDR3 sequence is 19 residues long. CDR1 and CDR2 from the germline V gene are SEHNR and FQNEAQ (reference sequence). The CDR3 spells CSSSPSFEAAPNSYNEQFF. CDR3 sequence (DNA): TGTTCCAGCAGCCCCTCATTCGAGGCAGCACCTAACTCCTACAATGAGCAGTTCTTC. The complete variable domain, with remaining parts taken from reference TRBV7-9 and TRBJ2-1, reads DTGVSQNPRHKITKRGQNVTFRCDPISEHNRLYWYRQTLGQGPEFLTYFQNEAQLEKSRLLSDRFSAERPKGSFSTLEIQRTEQGDSAMYLCSSSPSFEAAPNSYNEQFFGPGTRLTVL.

The chain employs TRBV27 and TRBJ1-1; D possibly corresponds to TRBD1 (6 bases). The CDR3 contains 15 residues. Germline assignment: CDR1 MNHEY and CDR2 SMNVEV (reference sequence). The V and J ends lost 3 bases and 3 bases respectively, with 14 bases between them. CDR3 sequence: CASSFFRGSDTEAFF. CDR3 in DNA: TGTGCCAGCAGTTTTTTTAGGGGGTCGGACACTGAAGCTTTCTTT.

A few counts support this clone. V usage is TRBV18 and J usage is TRBJ2-1; TRBD1 aligns across 10 bases. The CDR3 extends over 18 amino acids. The J segment lost 7 bases and the V segment lost 5 bases, leaving 17 bases of the junction unmatched. Germline V gene sequence: CDR1 KGHSH, CDR2 LQKENI. The CDR3 coding sequence is TGTGCCAGCTCAAACACTGGAGGACAGGGGGGACTTTGGAATGAGCAGTTCTTC. It translates to CASSNTGGQGGLWNEQFF.

The chain couples TRBV7-3 to TRBJ2-1, with 9 bases matching TRBD2. The CDR3 sequence is 18 residues long. Per the germline V gene, CDR1 is SGHTA and CDR2 is FQGTGA. V lost 1 base, J lost 7 bases, and 14 bases stayed unmatched. As DNA, the CDR3 is TGTGCCAGCAGCTTAAAATCAGCTGGCGGGGGGGCTGGGAATGAGCAGTTCTTC. It codes for CASSLKSAGGGAGNEQFF.

In DNA, the CDR3 is TGTGCCAGCTTCAATGGAAACACCATATATTTT. It encodes CASFNGNTIYF. The chain employs TRBV6-1 and TRBJ1-3; D is undetermined. CDR1 and CDR2 (germline): MNHNS, SASEGT. The CDR3 totals 11 residues. The germline V and J ends were trimmed by 8 bases and 3 bases, with 5 bases remaining between them.

The chain employs TRBV11-1 and TRBJ2-5; weak D call: TRBD2 (6 bases). This CDR3 has 13 amino acids. V lost 1 base and J lost 7, with 10 bases in between. Looked up from germline, CDR1 is SGHAT and CDR2 is FQDESV (reference sequence). DNA for the CDR3: TGTGCCAGCAGCTTAGGTCCAGCGGGGACCCAGTACTTC. Translated: CASSLGPAGTQYF.

The rearrangement uses TRBV21-1 and TRBJ1-1; the table assigns TRBD1, which was not confirmed against the DNA. TRBV21-1 is assigned pseudogene status. The CDR3 consists of 18 residues. The CDR3 is CASPPKTGTGWMNTEAFF. The CDR3 region has the DNA TGTGCCAGCCCGCCCAAGACTGGGACAGGGTGGATGAACACTGAAGCTTTCTTT.

This clone has a handful of counts. V gene TRBV7-8 combines with J gene TRBJ2-1, with D perhaps TRBD1 (6 bases). The CDR3 spans 15 residues. The germline CDR1 and CDR2 sequences are SGHVS and FQNEAQ. V was trimmed by 0 bases and J by 7 bases, leaving 13 bases between them. The CDR3 bases are TGTGCCAGCAGCTTAGCTTCAGCAGGGGTGAATGAGCAGTTCTTC. This gives the protein CASSLASAGVNEQFF.

This chain connects TRBV19 to TRBJ1-1; D is unresolved. V lost 3 bases, J lost 6 bases, and 8 bases lay in between. The CDR3 is 12 residues long. Germline V gene lookup returns CDR1 LNHDA and CDR2 SQIVND (reference sequence). The CDR3 DNA follows: TGTGCCAGTAGTATGACCCGGGCTGAAGCTTTCTTT. This codes for CASSMTRAEAFF.

This chain links TRBV18 with TRBJ1-2, with D perhaps TRBD1 (6 bases). The length of the CDR3 is 16 residues. Per germline, CDR1 KGHSH and CDR2 LQKENI. The ends were cut back, 4 bases at V and 3 bases at J, with 18 bases in the middle. The CDR3 DNA follows: TGTGCCAGCTCACAGGGGGGGAGGGGCGCTGACTATGGCTACACCTTC. This gives the protein CASSQGGRGADYGYTF. Full variable domain (remainder filled in from reference TRBV18 and TRBJ1-2): NAGVMQNPRHLVRRRGQEARLRCSPMKGHSHVYWYRQLPEEGLKFMVYLQKENIIDESGMPKERFSAEFPKEGPSILRIQQVVRGDSAAYFCASSQGGRGADYGYTFGSGTRLTVV.

J is TRBJ2-7 and V is TRBV14; 8 bases line up with TRBD2. The V segment lost 4 bases and the J segment 3 bases; nucleotides outside the gene matches: 8. Germline CDR1 is SGHDN and CDR2 is FVKESK. CDR3 size: 15 residues. This CDR3 reads CASSLLPGGGYEQYF. The CDR3 coding sequence is TGTGCCAGCAGCCTCCTCCCGGGGGGGGGCTACGAGCAGTACTTC.

V is TRBV10-3 and J is TRBJ2-5, with 8 bases that match TRBD2. The J call may be incorrect, as the DNA end agrees better with TRBJ2-7. CDR3 length: 13 residues. Germline CDR1 is ENHRY and CDR2 is SYGVKD. In DNA form, the CDR3 reads TGTGCCATCACCGGGGGGGCCGCCTACGAGCAGTACTTC. This encodes CAITGGAAYEQYF.

In DNA form, the CDR3 reads TGTGCCAGCAGCTTAATAGCGGGGTACACAGATACGCAGTATTTT. It is translated as CASSLIAGYTDTQYF. The V gene is TRBV11-2, the J gene TRBJ2-3; 8 bases are a match to TRBD2. The junction had 3 bases not matched to a gene; V was cut back by 2 bases and J by 2 bases. CDR3 length: 15 residues. CDR1 and CDR2 from the germline V gene are SGHAT and FQNNGV.

The chain is built from TRBV4-1 and TRBJ1-2; 7 bases match TRBD1. The CDR3 is 17 residues long. V lost 1 base to trimming and J lost 4 bases; unmatched junction nucleotides: 12. The germline V gene has CDR1 MGHRA and CDR2 YSYEKL. Here the CDR3 reads CASSQANRGRRFYGYTF. DNA for the CDR3: TGCGCCAGCAGCCAAGCTAACAGGGGCCGTAGGTTCTATGGCTACACCTTC.

Comment on this clone: The junction and the germline gene differ at one end; a read error may be behind it. The V and J genes are TRBV7-9 and TRBJ2-2; perhaps TRBD1 as D (6 bases). Looked up from germline, CDR1 is SEHNR and CDR2 is FQNEAQ (reference sequence). This CDR3 is 12 amino acids long. Written as DNA, the CDR3 is TGTTCCAGCAGCCCACAGGGCGGGGAGCTGTTTTTT. Translating gives CSSSPQGGELFF.

The CDR3 DNA follows: TGTGCCATCCTCCCTGACTGGGCGGAGGGCACTGAAGCTTTCTTT. Translation gives CAILPDWAEGTEAFF. This chain joins TRBV10-3 and TRBJ1-1; D not certain. The CDR3 totals 15 residues. From germline, CDR1 is ENHRY and CDR2 SYGVKD. V was cut by 8 bases and J by 4 bases, with 20 bases left in between.

The chain combines TRBV19 with TRBJ1-3; D is possibly TRBD1 (6 bases). The CDR3 has 14 residues. V lost 9 bases and J lost 0, with 12 bases in between. Looked up from germline, CDR1 is LNHDA and CDR2 is SQIVND (reference sequence). The CDR3 DNA reads as TGTGCCAGCCAGGACAGTACCTCTGGAAACACCATATATTTT. It translates to CASQDSTSGNTIYF.